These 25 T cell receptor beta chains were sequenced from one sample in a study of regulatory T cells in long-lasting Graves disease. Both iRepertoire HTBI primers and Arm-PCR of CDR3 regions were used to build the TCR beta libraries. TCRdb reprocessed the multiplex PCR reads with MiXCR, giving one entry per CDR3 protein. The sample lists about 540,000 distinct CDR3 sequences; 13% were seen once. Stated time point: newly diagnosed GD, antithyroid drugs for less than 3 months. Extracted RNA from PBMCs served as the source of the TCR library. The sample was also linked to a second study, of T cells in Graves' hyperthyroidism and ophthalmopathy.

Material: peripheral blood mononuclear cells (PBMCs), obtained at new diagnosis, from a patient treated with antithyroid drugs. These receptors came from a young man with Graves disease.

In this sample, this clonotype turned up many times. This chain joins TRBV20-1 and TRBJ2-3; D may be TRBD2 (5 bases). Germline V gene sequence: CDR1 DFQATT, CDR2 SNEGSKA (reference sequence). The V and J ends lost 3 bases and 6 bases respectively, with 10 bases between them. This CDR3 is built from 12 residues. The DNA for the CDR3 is TGCAGTGCTAGGGAGGCCGGGGATACGCAGTATTTT. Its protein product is CSAREAGDTQYF.

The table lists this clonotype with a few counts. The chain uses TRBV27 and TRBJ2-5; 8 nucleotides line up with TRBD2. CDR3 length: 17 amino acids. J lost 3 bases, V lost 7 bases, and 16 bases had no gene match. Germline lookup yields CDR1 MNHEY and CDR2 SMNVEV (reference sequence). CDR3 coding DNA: TGTGCCAGCAAAATTTCAGGGGCACTAGCGGCGGAAGAGACCCAGTACTTC. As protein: CASKISGALAAEETQYF.

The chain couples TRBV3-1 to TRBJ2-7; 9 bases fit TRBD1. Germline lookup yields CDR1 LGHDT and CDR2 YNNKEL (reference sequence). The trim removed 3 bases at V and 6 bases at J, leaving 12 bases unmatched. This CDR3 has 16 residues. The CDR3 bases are TGTGCCAGCAGCCAGTATGGGACAGGGATGGTAGGCGAGCAGTACTTC. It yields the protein CASSQYGTGMVGEQYF.

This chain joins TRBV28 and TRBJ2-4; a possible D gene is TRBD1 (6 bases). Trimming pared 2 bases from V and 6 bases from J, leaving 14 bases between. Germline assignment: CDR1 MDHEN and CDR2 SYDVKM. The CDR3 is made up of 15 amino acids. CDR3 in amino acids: CASSLPPGHLNIQYF. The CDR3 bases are TGTGCCAGCAGTTTACCCCCGGGACACTTAAACATTCAGTACTTC.

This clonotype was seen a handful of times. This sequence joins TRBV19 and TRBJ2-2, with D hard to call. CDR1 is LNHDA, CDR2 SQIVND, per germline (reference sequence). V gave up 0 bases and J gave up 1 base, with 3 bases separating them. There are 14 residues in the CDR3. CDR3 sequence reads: CASSIEGNTGELFF. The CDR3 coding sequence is TGTGCCAGTAGTATAGAAGGGAACACCGGGGAGCTGTTTTTT.

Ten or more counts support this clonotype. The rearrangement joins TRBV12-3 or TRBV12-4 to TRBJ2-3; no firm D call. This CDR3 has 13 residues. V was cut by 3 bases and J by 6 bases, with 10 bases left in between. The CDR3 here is CASSLKALDTQYF. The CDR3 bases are TGTGCCAGCAGTTTGAAGGCCTTGGATACGCAGTATTTT.

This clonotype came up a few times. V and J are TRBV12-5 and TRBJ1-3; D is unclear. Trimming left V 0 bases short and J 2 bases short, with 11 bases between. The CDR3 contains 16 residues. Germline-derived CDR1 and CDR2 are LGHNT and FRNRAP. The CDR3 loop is CASGLVVLSTGNTIYF. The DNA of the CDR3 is TGTGCTAGTGGTTTGGTAGTCTTAAGTACTGGAAACACCATATATTTT.

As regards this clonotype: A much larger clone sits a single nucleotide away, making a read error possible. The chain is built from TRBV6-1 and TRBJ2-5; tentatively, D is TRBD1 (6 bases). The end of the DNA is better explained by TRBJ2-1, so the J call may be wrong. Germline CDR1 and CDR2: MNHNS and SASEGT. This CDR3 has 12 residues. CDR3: CASGKQGNEQFF. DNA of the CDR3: TGTGCCAGCGGTAAACAGGGAAATGAGCAGTTCTTC.

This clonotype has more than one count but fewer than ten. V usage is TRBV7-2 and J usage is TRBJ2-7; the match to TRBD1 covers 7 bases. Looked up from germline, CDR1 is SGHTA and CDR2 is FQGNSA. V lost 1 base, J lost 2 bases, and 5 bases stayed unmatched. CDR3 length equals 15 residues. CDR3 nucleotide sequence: TGTGCCAGCAGCTTAGTTGGGACAGCTACCTACGAGCAGTACTTC. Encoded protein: CASSLVGTATYEQYF.

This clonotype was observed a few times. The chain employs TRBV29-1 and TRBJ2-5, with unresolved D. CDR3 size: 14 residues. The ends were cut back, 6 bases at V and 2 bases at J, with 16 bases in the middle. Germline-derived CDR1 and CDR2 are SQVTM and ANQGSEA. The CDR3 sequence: CSVEPNGLQETQYF. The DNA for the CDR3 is TGCAGCGTCGAACCCAACGGGTTGCAAGAGACCCAGTACTTC. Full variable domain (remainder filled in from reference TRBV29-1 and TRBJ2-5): SAVISQKPSRDICQRGTSLTIQCQVDSQVTMMFWYRQQPGQSLTLIATANQGSEATYESGFVIDKFPISRPNLTFSTLTVSNMSPEDSSIYLCSVEPNGLQETQYFGPGTRLLVL.

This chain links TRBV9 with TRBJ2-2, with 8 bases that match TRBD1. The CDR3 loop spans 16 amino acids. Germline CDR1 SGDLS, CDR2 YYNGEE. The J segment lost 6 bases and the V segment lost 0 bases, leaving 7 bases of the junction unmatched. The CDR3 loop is CASSVVGQGKAGELFF. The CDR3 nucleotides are TGTGCCAGCAGCGTAGTCGGACAGGGCAAGGCCGGGGAGCTGTTTTTT. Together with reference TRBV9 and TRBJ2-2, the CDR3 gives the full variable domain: DSGVTQTPKHLITATGQRVTLRCSPRSGDLSVYWYQQSLDQGLQFLIQYYNGEERAKGNILERFSAQQFPDLHSELNLSSLELGDSALYFCASSVVGQGKAGELFFGEGSRLTVL.

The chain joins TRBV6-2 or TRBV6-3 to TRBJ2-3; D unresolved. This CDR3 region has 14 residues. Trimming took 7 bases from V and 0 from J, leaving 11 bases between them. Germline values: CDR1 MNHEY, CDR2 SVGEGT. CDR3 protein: CASTKGSSTDTQYF. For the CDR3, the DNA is TGTGCCAGCACGAAGGGCTCTAGCACAGATACGCAGTATTTT.

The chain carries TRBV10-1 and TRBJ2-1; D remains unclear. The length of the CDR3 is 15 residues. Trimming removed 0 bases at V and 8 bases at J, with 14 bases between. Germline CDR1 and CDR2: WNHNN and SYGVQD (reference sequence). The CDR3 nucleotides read TGCGCCAGCAGTGAGTCCGGTAGTCTCTCCCATGAGCAGTTCTTC. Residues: CASSESGSLSHEQFF.

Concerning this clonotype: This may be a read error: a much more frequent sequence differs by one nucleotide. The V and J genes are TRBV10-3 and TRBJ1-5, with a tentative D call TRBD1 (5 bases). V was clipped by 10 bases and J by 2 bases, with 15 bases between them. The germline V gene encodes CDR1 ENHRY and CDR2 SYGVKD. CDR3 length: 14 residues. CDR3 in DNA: TGTGCCAACACAGGAGTTTCGGGCAATCAGCCCCAGCATTTT. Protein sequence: CANTGVSGNQPQHF.

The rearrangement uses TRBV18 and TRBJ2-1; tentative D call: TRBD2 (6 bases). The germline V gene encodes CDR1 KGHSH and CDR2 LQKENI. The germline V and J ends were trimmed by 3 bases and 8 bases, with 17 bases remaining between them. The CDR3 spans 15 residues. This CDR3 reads CASSPRAVGGDEQFF. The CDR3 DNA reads TGTGCCAGCTCACCGAGAGCGGTCGGCGGGGATGAGCAGTTCTTC. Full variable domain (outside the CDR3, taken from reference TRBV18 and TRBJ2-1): NAGVMQNPRHLVRRRGQEARLRCSPMKGHSHVYWYRQLPEEGLKFMVYLQKENIIDESGMPKERFSAEFPKEGPSILRIQQVVRGDSAAYFCASSPRAVGGDEQFFGPGTRLTVL.

Here the CDR3 reads CASSLSGILGETQYF. Here the CDR3 DNA reads TGTGCCAGCTCACTTTCGGGGATCCTTGGGGAGACCCAGTACTTC. The rearrangement uses TRBV18 and TRBJ2-5; TRBD2 might be the D (5 bases). Per germline, CDR1 KGHSH and CDR2 LQKENI. Trimming left V 4 bases short and J 5 bases short, with 17 bases between. The CDR3 length is 15 residues.

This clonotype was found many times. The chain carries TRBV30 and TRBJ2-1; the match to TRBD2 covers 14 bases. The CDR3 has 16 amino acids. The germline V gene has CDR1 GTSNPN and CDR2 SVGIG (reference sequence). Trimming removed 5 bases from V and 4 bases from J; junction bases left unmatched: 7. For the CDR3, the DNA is TGTGCCTGGGAGGCCGGGACTAGCGGGGGTTACAATGAGCAGTTCTTC. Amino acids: CAWEAGTSGGYNEQFF.

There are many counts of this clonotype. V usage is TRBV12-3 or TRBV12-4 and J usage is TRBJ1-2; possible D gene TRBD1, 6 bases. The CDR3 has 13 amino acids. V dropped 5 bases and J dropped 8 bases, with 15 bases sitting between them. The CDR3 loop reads CASSDWGGGGYTF. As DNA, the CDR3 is TGTGCCAGCAGTGACTGGGGAGGGGGGGGCTACACCTTC.

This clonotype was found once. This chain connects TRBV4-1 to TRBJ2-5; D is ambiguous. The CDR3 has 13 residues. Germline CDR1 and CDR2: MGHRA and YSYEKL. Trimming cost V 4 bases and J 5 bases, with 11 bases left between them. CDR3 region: CASSRPDSETQYF. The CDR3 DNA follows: TGCGCCAGCAGCCGGCCGGATAGCGAGACCCAGTACTTC.

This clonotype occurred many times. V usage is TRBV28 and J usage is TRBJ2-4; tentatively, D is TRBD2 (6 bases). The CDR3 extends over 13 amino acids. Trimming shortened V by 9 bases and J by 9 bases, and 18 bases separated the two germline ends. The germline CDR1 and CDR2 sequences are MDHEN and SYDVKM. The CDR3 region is CASVRRGLGIQYF. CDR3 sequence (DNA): TGTGCCAGTGTGAGGAGGGGTTTGGGCATTCAGTACTTC. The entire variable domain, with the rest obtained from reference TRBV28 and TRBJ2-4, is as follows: DVKVTQSSRYLVKRTGEKVFLECVQDMDHENMFWYRQDPGLGLRLIYFSYDVKMKEKGDIPEGYSVSREKKERFSLILESASTNQTSMYLCASVRRGLGIQYFGAGTRLSVL.

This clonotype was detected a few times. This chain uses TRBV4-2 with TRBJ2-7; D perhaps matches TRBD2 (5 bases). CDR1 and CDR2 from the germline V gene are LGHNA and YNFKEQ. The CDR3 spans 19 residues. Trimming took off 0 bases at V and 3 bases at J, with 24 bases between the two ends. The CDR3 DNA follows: TGTGCCAGCAGCCAAGATGTTTTGATCCGGGGTCATAACTACTACGAGCAGTACTTC. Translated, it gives CASSQDVLIRGHNYYEQYF.

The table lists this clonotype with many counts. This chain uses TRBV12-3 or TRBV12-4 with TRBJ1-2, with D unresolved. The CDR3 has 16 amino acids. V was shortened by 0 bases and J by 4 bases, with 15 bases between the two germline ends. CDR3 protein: CASSLATTTPLYGYTF. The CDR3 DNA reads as TGTGCCAGCAGTTTAGCTACGACTACACCTCTCTATGGCTACACCTTC.

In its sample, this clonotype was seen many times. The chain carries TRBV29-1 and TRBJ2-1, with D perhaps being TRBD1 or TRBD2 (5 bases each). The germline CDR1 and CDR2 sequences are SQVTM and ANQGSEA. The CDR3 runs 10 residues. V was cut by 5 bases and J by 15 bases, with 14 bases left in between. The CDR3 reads CSVRGVEWFF. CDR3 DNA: TGCAGCGTTAGGGGAGTGGAGTGGTTCTTC.

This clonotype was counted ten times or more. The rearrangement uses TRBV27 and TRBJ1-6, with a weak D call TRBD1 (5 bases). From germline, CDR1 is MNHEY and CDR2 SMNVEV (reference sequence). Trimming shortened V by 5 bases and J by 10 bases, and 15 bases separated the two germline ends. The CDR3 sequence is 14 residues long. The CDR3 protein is CASSGVAGRSPLHF. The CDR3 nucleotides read TGTGCCAGCAGTGGGGTGGCAGGGCGGTCACCCCTCCACTTT.

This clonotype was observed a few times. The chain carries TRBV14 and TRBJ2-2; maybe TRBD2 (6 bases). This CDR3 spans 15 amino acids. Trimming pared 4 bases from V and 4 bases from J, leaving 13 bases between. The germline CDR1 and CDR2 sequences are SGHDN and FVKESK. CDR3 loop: CASSPPGTVTGELFF. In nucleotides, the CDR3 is TGTGCCAGCAGCCCGCCCGGGACTGTCACCGGGGAGCTGTTTTTT.